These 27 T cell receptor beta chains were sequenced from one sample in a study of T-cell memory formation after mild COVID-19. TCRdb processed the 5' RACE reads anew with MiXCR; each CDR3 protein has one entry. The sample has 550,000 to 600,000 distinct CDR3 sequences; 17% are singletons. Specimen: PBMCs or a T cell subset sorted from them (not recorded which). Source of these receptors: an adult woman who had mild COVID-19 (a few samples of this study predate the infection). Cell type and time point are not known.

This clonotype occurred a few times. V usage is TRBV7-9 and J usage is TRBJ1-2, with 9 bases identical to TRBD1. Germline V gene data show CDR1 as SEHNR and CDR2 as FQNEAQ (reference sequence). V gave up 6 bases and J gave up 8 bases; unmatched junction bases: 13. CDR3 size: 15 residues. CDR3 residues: CASSLGTGRTGGYTF. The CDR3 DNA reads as TGTGCCAGCAGTCTCGGGACAGGGAGGACGGGGGGCTACACCTTC.

The CDR3: CASSPGHSTEAFF. The CDR3 nucleotides read TGCGCCAGCAGCCCCGGACACAGCACTGAAGCTTTCTTT. The chain employs TRBV5-1 and TRBJ1-1; perhaps TRBD1 as D (5 bases). The CDR3 runs 13 residues. Germline CDR1 is SGHRS and CDR2 is YFSETQ. V lost 4 bases to trimming and J lost 4 bases, with 11 bases between them.

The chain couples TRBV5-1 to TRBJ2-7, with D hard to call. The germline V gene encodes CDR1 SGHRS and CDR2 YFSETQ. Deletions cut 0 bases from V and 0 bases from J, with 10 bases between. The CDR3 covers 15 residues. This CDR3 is CASSLEYWASYEQYF. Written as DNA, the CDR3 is TGCGCCAGCAGCTTGGAGTACTGGGCCTCCTACGAGCAGTACTTC.

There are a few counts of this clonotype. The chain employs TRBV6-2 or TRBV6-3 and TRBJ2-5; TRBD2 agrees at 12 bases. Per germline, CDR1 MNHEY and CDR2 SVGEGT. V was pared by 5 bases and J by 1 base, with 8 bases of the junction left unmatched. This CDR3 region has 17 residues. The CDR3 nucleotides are TGTGCCAGCAGTACAAGACTAGCGGGGGCCCTCCAAGAGACCCAGTACTTC. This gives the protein CASSTRLAGALQETQYF.

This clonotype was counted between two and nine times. CDR3 loop: CASSLAWTGRGTEAFF. The DNA of the CDR3 is TGTGCCAGCAGCTTAGCTTGGACAGGGCGGGGCACTGAAGCTTTCTTT. The gene calls are TRBV7-2 and TRBJ1-1; 8 positions agree with TRBD1. CDR1 is SGHTA, CDR2 FQGNSA, per germline. V was clipped by 0 bases and J by 4 bases; unmatched bases: 7. This CDR3 is built from 16 residues.

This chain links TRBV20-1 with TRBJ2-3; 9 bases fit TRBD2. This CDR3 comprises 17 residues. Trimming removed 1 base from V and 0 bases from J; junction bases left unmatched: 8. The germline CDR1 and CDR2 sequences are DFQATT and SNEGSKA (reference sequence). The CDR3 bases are TGCAGTGCTAGAGGTAGCGGGAGATTCGGGAGCACAGATACGCAGTATTTT. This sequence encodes CSARGSGRFGSTDTQYF.

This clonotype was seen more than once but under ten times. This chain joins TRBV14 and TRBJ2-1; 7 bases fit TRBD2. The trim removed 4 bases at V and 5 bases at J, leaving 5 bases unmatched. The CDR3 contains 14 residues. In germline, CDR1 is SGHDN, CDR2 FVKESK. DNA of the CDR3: TGTGCCAGCAGCCCGACTAGCCTTAACAATGAGCAGTTCTTC. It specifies CASSPTSLNNEQFF.

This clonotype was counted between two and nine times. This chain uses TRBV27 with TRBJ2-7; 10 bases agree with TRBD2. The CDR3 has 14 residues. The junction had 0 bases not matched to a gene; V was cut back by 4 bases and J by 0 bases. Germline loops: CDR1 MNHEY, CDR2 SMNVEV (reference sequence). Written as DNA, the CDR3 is TGTGCCAGCAGTTGGACTAGCGGCTCCTACGAGCAGTACTTC. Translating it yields CASSWTSGSYEQYF.

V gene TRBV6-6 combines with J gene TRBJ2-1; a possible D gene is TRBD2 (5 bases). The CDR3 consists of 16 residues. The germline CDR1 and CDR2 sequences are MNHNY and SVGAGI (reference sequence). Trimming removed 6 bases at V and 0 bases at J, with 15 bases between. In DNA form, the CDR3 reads TGTGCCAGCAGCCCTATCGGGGTCGACTCCTACAATGAGCAGTTCTTC. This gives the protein CASSPIGVDSYNEQFF.

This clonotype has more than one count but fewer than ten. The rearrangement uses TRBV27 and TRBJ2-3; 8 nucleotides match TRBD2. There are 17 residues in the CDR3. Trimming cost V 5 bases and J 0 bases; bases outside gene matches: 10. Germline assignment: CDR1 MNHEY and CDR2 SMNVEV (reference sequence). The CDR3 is CASSVLSPSGSTDTQYF. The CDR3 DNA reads TGTGCCAGCAGTGTCCTCAGTCCTAGCGGGAGCACAGATACGCAGTATTTT.

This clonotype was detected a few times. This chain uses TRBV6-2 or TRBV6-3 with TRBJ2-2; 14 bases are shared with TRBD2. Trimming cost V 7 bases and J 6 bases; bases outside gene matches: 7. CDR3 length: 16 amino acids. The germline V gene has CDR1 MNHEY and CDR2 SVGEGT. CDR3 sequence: CASISVGLAGAGELFF. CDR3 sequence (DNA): TGTGCCAGCATCTCTGTGGGACTAGCGGGAGCCGGGGAGCTGTTTTTT.

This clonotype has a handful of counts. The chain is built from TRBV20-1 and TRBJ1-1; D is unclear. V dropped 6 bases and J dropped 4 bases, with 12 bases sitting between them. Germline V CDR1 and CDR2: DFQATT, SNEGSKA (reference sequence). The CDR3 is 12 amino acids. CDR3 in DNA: TGCAGTGCCGCCGCGGGTCGCACTGAAGCTTTCTTT. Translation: CSAAAGRTEAFF.

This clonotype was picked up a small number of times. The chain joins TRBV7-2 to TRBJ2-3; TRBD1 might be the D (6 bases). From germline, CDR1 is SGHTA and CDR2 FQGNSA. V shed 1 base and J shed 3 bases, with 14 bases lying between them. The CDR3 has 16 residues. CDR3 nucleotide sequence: TGTGCCAGCAGCTTAGGCCCCAGGACAGCGACAGATACGCAGTATTTT. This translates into CASSLGPRTATDTQYF.

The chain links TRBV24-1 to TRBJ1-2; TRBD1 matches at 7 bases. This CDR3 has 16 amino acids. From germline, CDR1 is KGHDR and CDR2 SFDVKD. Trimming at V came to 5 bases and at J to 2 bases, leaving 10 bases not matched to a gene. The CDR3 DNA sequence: TGTGCCACCAGTGCCCGCGACAGGGCGGGGAACTATGGCTACACCTTC. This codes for CATSARDRAGNYGYTF.

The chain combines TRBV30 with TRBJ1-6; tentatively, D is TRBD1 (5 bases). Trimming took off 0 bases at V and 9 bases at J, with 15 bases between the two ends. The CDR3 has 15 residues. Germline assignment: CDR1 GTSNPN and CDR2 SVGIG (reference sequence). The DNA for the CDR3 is TGTGCCTGGAGTGTATTCGGGCAGGGTAGTTCACCCCTCCACTTT. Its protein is CAWSVFGQGSSPLHF.

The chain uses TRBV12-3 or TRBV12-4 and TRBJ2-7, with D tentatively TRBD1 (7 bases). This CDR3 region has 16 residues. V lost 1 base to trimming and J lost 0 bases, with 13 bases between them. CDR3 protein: CASSLVSQGGSYEQYF. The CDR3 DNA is TGTGCCAGCAGTTTAGTCTCTCAGGGGGGCTCCTACGAGCAGTACTTC.

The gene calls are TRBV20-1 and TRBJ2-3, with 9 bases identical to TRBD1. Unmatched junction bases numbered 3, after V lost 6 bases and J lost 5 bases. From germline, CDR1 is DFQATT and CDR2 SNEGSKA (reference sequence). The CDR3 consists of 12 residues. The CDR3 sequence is CSAGTGLDTQYF. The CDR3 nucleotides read TGCAGTGCAGGGACAGGGCTAGATACGCAGTATTTT.

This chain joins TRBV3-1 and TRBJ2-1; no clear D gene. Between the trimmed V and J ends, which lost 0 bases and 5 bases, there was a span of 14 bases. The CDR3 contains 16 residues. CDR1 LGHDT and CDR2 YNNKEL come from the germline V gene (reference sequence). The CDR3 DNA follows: TGTGCCAGCAGCCAAGAACCCCCGACCGTCAACAATGAGCAGTTCTTC. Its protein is CASSQEPPTVNNEQFF.

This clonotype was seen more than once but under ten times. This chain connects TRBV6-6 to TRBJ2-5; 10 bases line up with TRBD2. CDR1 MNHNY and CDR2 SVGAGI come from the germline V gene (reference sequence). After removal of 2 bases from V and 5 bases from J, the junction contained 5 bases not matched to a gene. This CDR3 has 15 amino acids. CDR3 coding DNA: TGTGCCAGCAGTTACCACAGCGGGGGGGCGGAGACCCAGTACTTC. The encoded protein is CASSYHSGGAETQYF.

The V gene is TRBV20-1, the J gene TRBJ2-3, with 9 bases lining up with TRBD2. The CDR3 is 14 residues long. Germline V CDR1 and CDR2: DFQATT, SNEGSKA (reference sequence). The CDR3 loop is CSGGLAGATDTQYF. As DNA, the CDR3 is TGCAGCGGTGGGTTAGCGGGAGCGACAGATACGCAGTATTTT.

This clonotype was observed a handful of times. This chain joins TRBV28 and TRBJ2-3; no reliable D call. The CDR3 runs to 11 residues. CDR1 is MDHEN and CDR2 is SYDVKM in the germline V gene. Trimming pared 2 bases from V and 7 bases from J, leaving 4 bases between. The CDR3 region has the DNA TGTGCCAGCAGTTTAGGTCATACGCAGTATTTT. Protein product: CASSLGHTQYF. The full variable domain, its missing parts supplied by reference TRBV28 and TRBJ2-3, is DVKVTQSSRYLVKRTGEKVFLECVQDMDHENMFWYRQDPGLGLRLIYFSYDVKMKEKGDIPEGYSVSREKKERFSLILESASTNQTSMYLCASSLGHTQYFGPGTRLTVL.

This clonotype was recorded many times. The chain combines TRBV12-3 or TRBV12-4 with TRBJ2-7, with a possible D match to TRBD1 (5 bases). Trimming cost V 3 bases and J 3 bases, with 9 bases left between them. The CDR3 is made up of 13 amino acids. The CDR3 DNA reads TGTGCCAGCAGTTTCTCAGACAGCTACGAGCAGTACTTC. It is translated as CASSFSDSYEQYF.

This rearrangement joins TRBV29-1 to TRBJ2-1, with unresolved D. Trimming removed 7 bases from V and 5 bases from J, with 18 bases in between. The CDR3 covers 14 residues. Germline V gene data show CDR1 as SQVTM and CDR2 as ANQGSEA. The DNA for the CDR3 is TGCAGCGCGACCGATTGGACCCCAAACAATGAGCAGTTCTTC. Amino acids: CSATDWTPNNEQFF.

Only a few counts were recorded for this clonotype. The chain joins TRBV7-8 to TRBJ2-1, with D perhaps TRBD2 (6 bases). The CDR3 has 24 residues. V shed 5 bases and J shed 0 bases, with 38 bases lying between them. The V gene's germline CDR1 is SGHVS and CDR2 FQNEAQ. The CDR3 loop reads CASSAITTGSMQARGISSYNEQFF. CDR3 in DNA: TGTGCCAGCAGCGCCATTACGACTGGCTCGATGCAGGCCCGGGGGATAAGCTCCTACAATGAGCAGTTCTTC.

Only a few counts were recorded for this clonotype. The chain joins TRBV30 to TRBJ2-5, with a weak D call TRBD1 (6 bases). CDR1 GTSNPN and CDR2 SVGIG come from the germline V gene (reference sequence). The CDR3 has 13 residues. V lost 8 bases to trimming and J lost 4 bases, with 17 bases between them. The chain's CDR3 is CASASGHLETQYF. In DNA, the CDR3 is TGTGCCAGCGCCTCGGGACATTTAGAGACCCAGTACTTC.

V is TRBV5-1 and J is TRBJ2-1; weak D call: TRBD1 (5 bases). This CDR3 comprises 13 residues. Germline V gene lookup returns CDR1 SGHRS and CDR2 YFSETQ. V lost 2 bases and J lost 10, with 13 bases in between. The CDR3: CASSFRVGEEQFF. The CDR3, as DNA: TGCGCCAGCAGCTTCAGGGTTGGAGAAGAGCAGTTCTTC.

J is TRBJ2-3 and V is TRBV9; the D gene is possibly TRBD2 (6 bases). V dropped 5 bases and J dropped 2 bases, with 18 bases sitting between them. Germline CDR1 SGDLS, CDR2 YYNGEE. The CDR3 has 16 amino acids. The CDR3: CASRSEGLGHTDTQYF. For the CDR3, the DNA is TGTGCCAGCAGGTCGGAGGGGTTGGGGCACACAGATACGCAGTATTTT.